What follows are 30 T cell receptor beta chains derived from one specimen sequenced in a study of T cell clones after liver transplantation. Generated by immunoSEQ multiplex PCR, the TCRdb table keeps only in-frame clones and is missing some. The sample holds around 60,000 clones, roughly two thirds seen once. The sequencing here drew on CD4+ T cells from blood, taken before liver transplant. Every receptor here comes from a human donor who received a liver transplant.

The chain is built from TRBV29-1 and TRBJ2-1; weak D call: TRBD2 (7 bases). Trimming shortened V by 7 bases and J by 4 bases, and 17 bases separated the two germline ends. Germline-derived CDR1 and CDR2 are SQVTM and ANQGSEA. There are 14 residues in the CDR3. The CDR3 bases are TGCAGCGCGGCGGCGGGGGCTATATACAATGAGCAGTTCTTC. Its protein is CSAAAGAIYNEQFF.

In DNA form, the CDR3 reads TGTGCCAGCAGTTTAAGCCTCGCCAGGGCCAACGAGCAGTACTTC. Translated: CASSLSLARANEQYF. This chain joins TRBV6-5 and TRBJ2-7; D possibly corresponds to TRBD1 (5 bases). The CDR3 is made up of 15 amino acids. The V gene lost 4 bases and the J gene lost 5 bases, with 18 bases spanning the gap. In germline, CDR1 is MNHEY, CDR2 SVGAGI.

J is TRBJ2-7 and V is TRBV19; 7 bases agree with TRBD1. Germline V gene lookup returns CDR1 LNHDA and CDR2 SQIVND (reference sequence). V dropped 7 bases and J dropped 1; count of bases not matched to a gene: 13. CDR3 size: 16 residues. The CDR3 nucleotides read TGTGCCAGTACTAGGACAGGTCGTGTTCCTTCCTACGAGCAGTACTTC. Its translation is CASTRTGRVPSYEQYF.

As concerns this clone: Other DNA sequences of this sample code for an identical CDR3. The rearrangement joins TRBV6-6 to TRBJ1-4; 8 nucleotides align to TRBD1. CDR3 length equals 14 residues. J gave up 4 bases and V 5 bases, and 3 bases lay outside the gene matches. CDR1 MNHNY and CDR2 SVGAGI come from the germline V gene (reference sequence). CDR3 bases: TGTGCCAGCAGTCAGGGACAGGATAATGAAAAACTGTTTTTT. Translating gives CASSQGQDNEKLFF.

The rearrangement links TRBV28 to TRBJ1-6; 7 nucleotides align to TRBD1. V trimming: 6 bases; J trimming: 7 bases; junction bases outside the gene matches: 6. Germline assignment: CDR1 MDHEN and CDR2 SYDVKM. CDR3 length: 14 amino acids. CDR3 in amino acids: CASRTGQDNSPLHF. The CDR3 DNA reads TGTGCCAGCAGAACCGGACAGGACAATTCACCCCTCCACTTT.

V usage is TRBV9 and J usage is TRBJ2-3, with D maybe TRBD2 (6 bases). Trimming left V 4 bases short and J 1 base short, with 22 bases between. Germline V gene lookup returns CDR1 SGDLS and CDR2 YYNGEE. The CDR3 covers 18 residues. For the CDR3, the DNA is TGTGCCAGCAGCTTAGATTACTTTAGCGGAACCGGCACAGATACGCAGTATTTT. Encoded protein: CASSLDYFSGTGTDTQYF. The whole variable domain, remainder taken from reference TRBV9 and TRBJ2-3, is DSGVTQTPKHLITATGQRVTLRCSPRSGDLSVYWYQQSLDQGLQFLIQYYNGEERAKGNILERFSAQQFPDLHSELNLSSLELGDSALYFCASSLDYFSGTGTDTQYFGPGTRLTVL.

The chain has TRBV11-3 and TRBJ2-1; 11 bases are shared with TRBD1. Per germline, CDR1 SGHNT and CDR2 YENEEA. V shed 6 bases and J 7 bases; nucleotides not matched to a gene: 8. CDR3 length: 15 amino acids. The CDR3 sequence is CASSKAGQGENEQFF. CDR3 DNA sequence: TGTGCCAGCAGTAAAGCGGGACAGGGGGAGAATGAGCAGTTCTTC. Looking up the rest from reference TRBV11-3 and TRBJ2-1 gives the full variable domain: EAGVVQSPRYKIIEKKQPVAFWCNPISGHNTLYWYLQNLGQGPELLIRYENEEAVDDSQLPKDRFSAERLKGVDSTLKIQPAELGDSAVYLCASSKAGQGENEQFFGPGTRLTVL.

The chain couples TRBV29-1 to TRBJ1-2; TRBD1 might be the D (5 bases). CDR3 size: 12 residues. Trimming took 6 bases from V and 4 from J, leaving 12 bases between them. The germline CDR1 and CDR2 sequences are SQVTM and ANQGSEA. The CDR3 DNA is TGCAGCGTCGGCGGGGGGACCTATGGCTACACCTTC. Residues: CSVGGGTYGYTF.

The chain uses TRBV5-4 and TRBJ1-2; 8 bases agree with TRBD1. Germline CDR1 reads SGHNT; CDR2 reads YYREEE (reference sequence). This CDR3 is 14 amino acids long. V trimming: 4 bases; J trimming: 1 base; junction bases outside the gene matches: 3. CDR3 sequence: CASSKGQDNYGYTF. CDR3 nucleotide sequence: TGTGCCAGCAGCAAGGGACAGGATAACTATGGCTACACCTTC.

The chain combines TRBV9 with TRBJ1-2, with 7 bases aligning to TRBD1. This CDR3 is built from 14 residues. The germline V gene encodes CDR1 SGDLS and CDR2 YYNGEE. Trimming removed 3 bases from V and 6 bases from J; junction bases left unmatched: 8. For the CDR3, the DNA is TGTGCCAGCAGCGCTCGGACAGGTGATGATGGCTACACCTTC. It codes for CASSARTGDDGYTF.

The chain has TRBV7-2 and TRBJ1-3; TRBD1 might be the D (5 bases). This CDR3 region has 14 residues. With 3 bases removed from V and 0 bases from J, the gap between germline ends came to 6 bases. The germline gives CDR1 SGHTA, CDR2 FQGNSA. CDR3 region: CASSFGHSGNTIYF. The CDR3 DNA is TGTGCCAGCAGCTTCGGACACTCTGGAAACACCATATATTTT.

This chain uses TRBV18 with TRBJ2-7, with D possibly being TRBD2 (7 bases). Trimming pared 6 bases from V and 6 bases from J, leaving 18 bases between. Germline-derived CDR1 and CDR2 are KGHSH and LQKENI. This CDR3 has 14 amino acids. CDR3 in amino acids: CASSSGRGASEQYF. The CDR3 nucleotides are TGTGCCAGCTCGTCGGGACGGGGGGCCTCCGAGCAGTACTTC.

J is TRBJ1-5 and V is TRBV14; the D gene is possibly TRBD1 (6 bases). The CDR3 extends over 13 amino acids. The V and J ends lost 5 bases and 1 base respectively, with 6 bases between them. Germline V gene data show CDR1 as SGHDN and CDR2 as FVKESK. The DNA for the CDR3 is TGTGCCAGCAGCGGGGGCAGCAATCAGCCCCAGCATTTT. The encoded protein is CASSGGSNQPQHF.

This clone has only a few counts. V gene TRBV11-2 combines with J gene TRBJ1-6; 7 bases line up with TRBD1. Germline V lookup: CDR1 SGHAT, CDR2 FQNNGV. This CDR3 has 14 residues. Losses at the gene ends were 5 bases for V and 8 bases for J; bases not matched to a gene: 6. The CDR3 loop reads CASSPRGTDSPLHF. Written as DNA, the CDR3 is TGTGCCAGCAGCCCCCGGGGGACAGATTCACCCCTCCACTTT. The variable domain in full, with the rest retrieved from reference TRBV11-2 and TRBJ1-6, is EAGVAQSPRYKIIEKRQSVAFWCNPISGHATLYWYQQILGQGPKLLIQFQNNGVVDDSQLPKDRFSAERLKGVDSTLKIQPAKLEDSAVYLCASSPRGTDSPLHFGNGTRLTVT.

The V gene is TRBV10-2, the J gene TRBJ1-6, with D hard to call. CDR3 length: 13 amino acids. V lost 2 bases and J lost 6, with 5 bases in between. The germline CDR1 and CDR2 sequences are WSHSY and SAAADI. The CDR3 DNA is TGCGCCAGCAGTGAGCAAGCTAATTCACCCCTCCACTTT. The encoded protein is CASSEQANSPLHF.

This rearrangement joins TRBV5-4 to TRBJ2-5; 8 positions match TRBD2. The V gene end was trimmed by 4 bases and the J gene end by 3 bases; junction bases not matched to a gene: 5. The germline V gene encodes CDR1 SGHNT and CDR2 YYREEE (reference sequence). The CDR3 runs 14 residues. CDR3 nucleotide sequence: TGTGCCAGCAGCACCACCGGGGGGGAAGAGACCCAGTACTTC. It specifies CASSTTGGEETQYF.

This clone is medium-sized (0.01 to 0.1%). The CDR3 nucleotides read TGTGCCAGCAGCTTATTGGGCCTTAAGAGCGGGGAGCTGTTTTTT. The encoded protein is CASSLLGLKSGELFF. The J gene is TRBJ2-2, the V gene TRBV7-6, with D uncertain. Germline V gives CDR1 SGHVS, CDR2 FNYEAQ. The CDR3 has 15 residues. V was cut by 2 bases and J by 7 bases, with 14 bases left in between.

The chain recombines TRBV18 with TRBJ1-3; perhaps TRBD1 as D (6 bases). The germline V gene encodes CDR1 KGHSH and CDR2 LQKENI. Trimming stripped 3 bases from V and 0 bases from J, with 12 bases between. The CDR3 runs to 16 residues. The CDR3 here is CASSPRDTSSGNTIYF. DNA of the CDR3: TGTGCCAGCTCACCCCGGGACACCAGCTCTGGAAACACCATATATTTT.

The CDR3, as DNA: TGTGCTAGTGGCCCGTCGCGGGGGCACGAGCAGTACTTC. Amino acid sequence: CASGPSRGHEQYF. The rearrangement links TRBV12-5 to TRBJ2-7, with D possibly matching TRBD2 (7 bases). This CDR3 has 13 residues. Germline V gene sequence: CDR1 LGHNT, CDR2 FRNRAP. V lost 6 bases and J 5 bases, leaving 14 bases between the germline ends.

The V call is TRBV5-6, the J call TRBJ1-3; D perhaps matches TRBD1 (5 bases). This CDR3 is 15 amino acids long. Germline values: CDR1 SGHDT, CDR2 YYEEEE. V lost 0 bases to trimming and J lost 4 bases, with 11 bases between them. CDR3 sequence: CASSLVPGPGNTIYF. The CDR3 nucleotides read TGTGCCAGCAGCTTGGTCCCAGGGCCGGGAAACACCATATATTTT.

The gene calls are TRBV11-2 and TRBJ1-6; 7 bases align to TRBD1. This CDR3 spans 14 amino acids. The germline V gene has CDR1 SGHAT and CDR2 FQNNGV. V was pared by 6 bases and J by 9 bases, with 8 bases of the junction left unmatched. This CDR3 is CASREQGGGSPLHF. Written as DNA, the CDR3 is TGTGCCAGCAGGGAGCAGGGGGGAGGTTCACCCCTCCACTTT.

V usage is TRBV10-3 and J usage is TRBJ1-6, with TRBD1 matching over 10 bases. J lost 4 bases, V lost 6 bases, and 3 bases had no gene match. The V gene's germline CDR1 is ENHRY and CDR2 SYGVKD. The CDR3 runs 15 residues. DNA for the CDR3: TGTGCCATCAGAGGACAGGGGGATTATAATTCACCCCTCCACTTT. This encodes CAIRGQGDYNSPLHF.

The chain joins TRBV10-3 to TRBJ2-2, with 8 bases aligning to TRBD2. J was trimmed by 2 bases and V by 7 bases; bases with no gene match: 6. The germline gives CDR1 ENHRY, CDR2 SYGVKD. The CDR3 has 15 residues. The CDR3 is CAITPTSGNTGELFF. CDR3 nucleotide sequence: TGTGCCATCACCCCAACTAGCGGAAACACCGGGGAGCTGTTTTTT.

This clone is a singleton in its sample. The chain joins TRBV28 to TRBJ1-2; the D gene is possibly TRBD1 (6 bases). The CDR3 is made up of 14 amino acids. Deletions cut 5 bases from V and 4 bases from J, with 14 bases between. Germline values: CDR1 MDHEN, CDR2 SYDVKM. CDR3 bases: TGTGCCAGCAGTGGTGAAGGGGGTAGCTATGGCTACACCTTC. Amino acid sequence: CASSGEGGSYGYTF.

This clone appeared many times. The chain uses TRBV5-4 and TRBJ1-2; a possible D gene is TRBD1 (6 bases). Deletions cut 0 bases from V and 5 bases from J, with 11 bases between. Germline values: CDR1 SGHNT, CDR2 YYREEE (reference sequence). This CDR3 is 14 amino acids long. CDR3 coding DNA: TGTGCCAGCAGCTTGGGACAGGCCCAGTATGGCTACACCTTC. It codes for CASSLGQAQYGYTF.

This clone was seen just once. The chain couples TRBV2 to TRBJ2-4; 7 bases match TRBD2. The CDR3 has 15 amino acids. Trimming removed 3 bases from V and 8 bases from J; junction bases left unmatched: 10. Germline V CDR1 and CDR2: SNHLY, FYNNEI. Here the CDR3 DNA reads TGTGCCAGCAGTGAGGCCAAGGGGAGGGCGCACATTCAGTACTTC. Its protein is CASSEAKGRAHIQYF.

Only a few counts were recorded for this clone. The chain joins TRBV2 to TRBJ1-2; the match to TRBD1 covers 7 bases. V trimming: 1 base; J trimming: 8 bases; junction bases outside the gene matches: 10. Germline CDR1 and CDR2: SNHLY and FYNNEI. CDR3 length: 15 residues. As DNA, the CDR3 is TGTGCCAGCAGTGAAGGGACAGGTGTCATGGGGGGCTACACCTTC. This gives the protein CASSEGTGVMGGYTF.

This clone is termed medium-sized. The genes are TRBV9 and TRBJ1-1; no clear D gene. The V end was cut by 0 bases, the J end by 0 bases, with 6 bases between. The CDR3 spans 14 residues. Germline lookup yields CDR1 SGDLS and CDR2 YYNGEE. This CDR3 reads CASSVGTLNTEAFF. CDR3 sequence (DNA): TGTGCCAGCAGCGTAGGGACTTTGAACACTGAAGCTTTCTTT. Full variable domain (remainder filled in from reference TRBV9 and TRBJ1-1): DSGVTQTPKHLITATGQRVTLRCSPRSGDLSVYWYQQSLDQGLQFLIQYYNGEERAKGNILERFSAQQFPDLHSELNLSSLELGDSALYFCASSVGTLNTEAFFGQGTRLTVV.

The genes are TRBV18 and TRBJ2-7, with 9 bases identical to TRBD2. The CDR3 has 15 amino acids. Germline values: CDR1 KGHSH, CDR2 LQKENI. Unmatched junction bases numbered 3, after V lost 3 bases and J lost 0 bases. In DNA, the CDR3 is TGTGCCAGCTCACCCGGACTAGCGAGCTCCTACGAGCAGTACTTC. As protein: CASSPGLASSYEQYF.

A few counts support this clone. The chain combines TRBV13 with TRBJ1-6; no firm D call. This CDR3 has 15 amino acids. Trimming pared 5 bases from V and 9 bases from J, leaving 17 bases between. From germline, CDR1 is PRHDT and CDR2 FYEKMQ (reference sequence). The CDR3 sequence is CASSGGRGSGSPLHF. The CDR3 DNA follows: TGTGCCAGCAGCGGCGGACGGGGTTCGGGTTCACCCCTCCACTTT. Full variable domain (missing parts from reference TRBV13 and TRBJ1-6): AAGVIQSPRHLIKEKRETATLKCYPIPRHDTVYWYQQGPGQDPQFLISFYEKMQSDKGSIPDRFSAQQFSDYHSELNMSSLELGDSALYFCASSGGRGSGSPLHFGNGTRLTVT.